The next 17 T cell receptor beta chains were all read from a single sample in a study of vaccination effects on CD4 cells after COVID-19. Following a 10-day culture, CD4+ T cells were purified. Their recognized antigens are unknown. Method: immunoSEQ multiplex PCR; TCRdb's copy keeps in-frame clones and lacks some. The sample shows around 50,000 clones, 76% of them seen only once. The sequencing here drew on CD4+ T cells from PBMCs cultured without peptide, taken before COVID-19 vaccination. The receptors originated from a human donor who had a prior SARS-CoV-2 infection.

Only one count was recorded for this clone. The rearrangement joins TRBV3-1 (or the pseudogene TRBV3-2) to TRBJ2-1; the D gene is possibly TRBD2 (6 bases). V dropped 2 bases and J dropped 10 bases, with 15 bases sitting between them. The CDR3 is 14 residues long. Germline CDR1 reads LGHDT; CDR2 reads YNNKEL (reference sequence). CDR3 residues: CASSQQIGTAEQFF. The CDR3 DNA follows: TGTGCCAGCAGCCAACAAATCGGGACTGCAGAGCAGTTCTTC.

This clone was counted only a few times. The J gene is TRBJ1-2, the V gene TRBV3-1 (or the pseudogene TRBV3-2), with D unclear. The germline V gene has CDR1 LGHDT and CDR2 YNNKEL (reference sequence). This CDR3 spans 13 amino acids. The ends were cut back, 4 bases at V and 4 bases at J, with 10 bases in the middle. The CDR3 nucleotides are TGTGCCAGCAGCCCCAGTGGCGGCTATGGCTACACCTTC. As protein: CASSPSGGYGYTF.

The V call is TRBV18, the J call TRBJ1-6; D gene unclear. The V end was cut by 2 bases, the J end by 6 bases, with 8 bases between. The CDR3 length is 14 residues. Germline assignment: CDR1 KGHSH and CDR2 LQKENI. CDR3: CASSPGLFNSPLHF. The CDR3 DNA sequence: TGTGCCAGCTCACCAGGACTGTTTAATTCACCCCTCCACTTT.

This clone was seen only once. The chain has TRBV9 and TRBJ1-1; D unclear. This CDR3 has 13 residues. Trimming cost V 0 bases and J 9 bases, with 12 bases left between them. Per germline, CDR1 SGDLS and CDR2 YYNGEE. The CDR3 sequence is CASSVAPSQQAFF. Written as DNA, the CDR3 is TGTGCCAGCAGCGTAGCACCCAGTCAGCAAGCTTTCTTT.

The V gene is TRBV7-2, the J gene TRBJ2-5; D possibly corresponds to TRBD2 (6 bases). The germline V and J ends were trimmed by 5 bases and 5 bases, with 15 bases remaining between them. This CDR3 spans 14 amino acids. Per the germline V gene, CDR1 is SGHTA and CDR2 is FQGNSA. The CDR3 here is CASSRRAGGETQYF. The CDR3 DNA follows: TGTGCCAGCAGCCGGAGGGCCGGTGGGGAGACCCAGTACTTC.

The chain is built from TRBV2 and TRBJ2-1; TRBD1 is a possible D gene (6 bases). Germline V gives CDR1 SNHLY, CDR2 FYNNEI. The V gene lost 5 bases and the J gene lost 9 bases, with 17 bases spanning the gap. CDR3 length: 14 amino acids. CDR3 in amino acids: CASSYDRGGGEQFF. For the CDR3, the DNA is TGTGCCAGCAGTTACGACAGAGGGGGTGGTGAGCAGTTCTTC.

Regarding this clone: Mismatch with germline at one junction end may stem from a read error. V gene TRBV7-9 combines with J gene TRBJ2-7; D might be TRBD2 (6 bases). Per germline, CDR1 SEHNR and CDR2 FQNEAQ (reference sequence). This CDR3 has 11 amino acids. Here the CDR3 DNA reads TGTGCCAGCAGCGCCCGGGACTTAAGAGACTTC. Protein: CASSARDLRDF.

The J gene is TRBJ2-6, the V gene TRBV4-3; D remains ambiguous. This CDR3 spans 18 amino acids. Trimming took off 3 bases at V and 0 bases at J, with 15 bases between the two ends. Germline V gene data show CDR1 as LGHNA and CDR2 as YSLEER. CDR3 in amino acids: CASSHFPRANSGANVLTF. CDR3 bases: TGCGCCAGCAGCCATTTTCCCCGAGCGAACTCTGGGGCCAACGTCCTGACTTTC.

V is TRBV13 and J is TRBJ2-3; D remains ambiguous. CDR3 size: 13 residues. The ends were cut back, 1 base at V and 0 bases at J, with 2 bases in the middle. CDR1 is PRHDT and CDR2 is FYEKMQ in the germline V gene (reference sequence). The CDR3: CASSLVSTDTQYF. The CDR3 DNA sequence: TGTGCCAGCAGCTTAGTTAGCACAGATACGCAGTATTTT.

The sample holds a few counts of this clone. The chain joins TRBV15 to TRBJ2-1; D may match TRBD1 or TRBD2 (6 bases each). Trimming left V 3 bases short and J 8 bases short, with 23 bases between. This CDR3 is built from 17 residues. Germline CDR1 reads LNHNV; CDR2 reads YYDKDF (reference sequence). The CDR3: CATSRDSSSRGRDEQFF. In nucleotides, the CDR3 is TGTGCCACCAGCAGGGACTCCTCTAGCCGGGGGCGGGATGAGCAGTTCTTC.

The rearrangement links TRBV2 to TRBJ2-1; D remains ambiguous. The CDR3 is made up of 13 amino acids. Germline assignment: CDR1 SNHLY and CDR2 FYNNEI. Trimming took 6 bases from V and 7 from J, leaving 13 bases between them. CDR3 loop: CASRPASVNEQFF. The CDR3 bases are TGTGCCAGCAGACCCGCTTCGGTTAATGAGCAGTTCTTC.

The CDR3 DNA sequence: TGTGCCAGCAGCAAAGGTGGACTAGCGGGAGGGGACCAAGAGACCCAGTACTTC. It yields the protein CASSKGGLAGGDQETQYF. The chain joins TRBV11-3 to TRBJ2-5, with 15 bases fitting TRBD2. Germline CDR1 is SGHNT and CDR2 is YENEEA. Losses at the gene ends were 5 bases for V and 0 bases for J; bases not matched to a gene: 7. This CDR3 is built from 18 residues.

The count of this clone is one. The rearrangement links TRBV5-1 to TRBJ2-5, with 7 bases identical to TRBD1. J gave up 7 bases and V 3 bases, and 9 bases lay outside the gene matches. Germline CDR1 and CDR2: SGHRS and YFSETQ. This CDR3 is 14 amino acids long. CDR3 sequence: CASSYGQASGTQYF. Written as DNA, the CDR3 is TGCGCCAGCAGCTACGGACAGGCGTCGGGGACCCAGTACTTC.

CDR3 sequence (DNA): TGCGCCAGCAGCCGGGGACTAGCGGCAGCCTACGAGCAGTACTTC. Its protein is CASSRGLAAAYEQYF. The chain joins TRBV4-3 to TRBJ2-7, with 11 nucleotides matching TRBD2. This CDR3 region has 15 residues. Germline loops: CDR1 LGHNA, CDR2 YSLEER. Trimming at V came to 4 bases and at J to 2 bases, leaving 4 bases not matched to a gene.

V is TRBV30 and J is TRBJ1-5; D ambiguous. Germline CDR1 and CDR2: GTSNPN and SVGIG (reference sequence). V lost 2 bases and J 5 bases, leaving 13 bases between the germline ends. The CDR3 has 14 residues. The CDR3 DNA reads as TGTGCCTGGAGTCCGGGCGGGAGGTATCAGCCCCAGCATTTT. It translates to CAWSPGGRYQPQHF.

This chain connects TRBV2 to TRBJ1-6, with 8 bases that match TRBD1. The CDR3 is 13 residues long. V gave up 10 bases and J gave up 9 bases; unmatched junction bases: 8. Germline V gives CDR1 SNHLY, CDR2 FYNNEI. The CDR3 protein is CATRDRNISPLHF. CDR3 coding DNA: TGTGCCACCCGGGACAGGAATATTTCACCCCTCCACTTT.

CDR3 sequence: CASSLTFGDTYEQYF. CDR3 nucleotides: TGTGCCAGCAGCTTAACCTTCGGGGATACCTACGAGCAGTACTTC. The chain has TRBV7-2 and TRBJ2-7; tentatively, D is TRBD2 (5 bases). Germline loops: CDR1 SGHTA, CDR2 FQGNSA. This CDR3 region has 15 residues. V was pared by 2 bases and J by 2 bases, with 13 bases between.